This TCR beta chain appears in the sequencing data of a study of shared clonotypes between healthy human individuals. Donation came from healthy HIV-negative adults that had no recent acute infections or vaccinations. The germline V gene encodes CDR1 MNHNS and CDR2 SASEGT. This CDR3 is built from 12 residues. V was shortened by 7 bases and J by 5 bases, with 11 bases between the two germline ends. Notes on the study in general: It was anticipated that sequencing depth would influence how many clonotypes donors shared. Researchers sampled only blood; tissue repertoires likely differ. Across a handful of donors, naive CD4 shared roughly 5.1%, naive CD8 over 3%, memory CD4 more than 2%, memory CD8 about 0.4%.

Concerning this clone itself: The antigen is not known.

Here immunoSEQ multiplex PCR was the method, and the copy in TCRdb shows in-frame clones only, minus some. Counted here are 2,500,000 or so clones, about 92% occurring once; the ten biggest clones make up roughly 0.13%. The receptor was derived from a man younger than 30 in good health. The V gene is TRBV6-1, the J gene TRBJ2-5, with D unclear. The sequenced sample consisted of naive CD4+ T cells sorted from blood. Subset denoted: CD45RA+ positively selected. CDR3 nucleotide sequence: TGTGCCAGCAAGTCGGTCTGGGAGACCCAGTACTTC. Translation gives CASKSVWETQYF.